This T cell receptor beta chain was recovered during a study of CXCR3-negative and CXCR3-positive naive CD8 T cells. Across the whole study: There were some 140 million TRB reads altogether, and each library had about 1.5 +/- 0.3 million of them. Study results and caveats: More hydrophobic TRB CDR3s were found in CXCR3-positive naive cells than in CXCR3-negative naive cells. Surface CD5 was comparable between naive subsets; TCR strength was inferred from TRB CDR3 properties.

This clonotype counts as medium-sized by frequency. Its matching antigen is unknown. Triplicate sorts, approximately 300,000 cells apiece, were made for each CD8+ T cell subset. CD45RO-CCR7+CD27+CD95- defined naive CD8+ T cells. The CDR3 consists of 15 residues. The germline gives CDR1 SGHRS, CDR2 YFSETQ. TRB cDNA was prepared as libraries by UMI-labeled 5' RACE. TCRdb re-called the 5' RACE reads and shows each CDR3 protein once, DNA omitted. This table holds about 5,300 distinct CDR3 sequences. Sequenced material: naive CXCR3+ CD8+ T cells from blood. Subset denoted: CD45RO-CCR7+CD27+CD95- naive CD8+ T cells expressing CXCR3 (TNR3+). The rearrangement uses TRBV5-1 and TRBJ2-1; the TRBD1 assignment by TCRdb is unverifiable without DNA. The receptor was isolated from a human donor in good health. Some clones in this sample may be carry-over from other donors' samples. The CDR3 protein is CASSLVAGAYNEQFF.